These 12 T cell receptor beta chains originate from one sample sequenced in a study of OX40 agonist ivuxolimab in advanced cancers. Measured with immunoSEQ multiplex PCR; TCRdb has only the in-frame clones, and not every one. The table includes approximately 87,000 clones, about 92% detected once. Sample: CD4+ or CD8+ T cells sorted from blood, taken in a trial of the OX40 agonist ivuxolimab. These receptors were taken from an adult with an advanced solid tumor such as melanoma, head and neck, liver or kidney cancer.

This CDR3 is CASSIGGGGWNEQFF. CDR3 in DNA: TGTGCCAGCAGTATTGGGGGCGGGGGTTGGAATGAGCAGTTCTTC. The chain uses TRBV27 and TRBJ2-1, with D possibly being TRBD2 (7 bases). Germline assignment: CDR1 MNHEY and CDR2 SMNVEV (reference sequence). The CDR3 spans 15 residues. V was cut by 5 bases and J by 7 bases, with 18 bases left in between.

The chain uses TRBV4-3 and TRBJ2-3, with 11 nucleotides matching TRBD2. The CDR3 sequence is 15 residues long. In germline, CDR1 is LGHNA, CDR2 YSLEER. Trimming at V came to 3 bases and at J to 3 bases, leaving 2 bases not matched to a gene. The CDR3 DNA sequence: TGCGCCAGCAGCCAGGGACTAGCGGAGACAGATACGCAGTATTTT. Translation: CASSQGLAETDTQYF.

The chain joins TRBV27 to TRBJ2-7; 7 bases align to TRBD1. The CDR3 totals 15 residues. Trimming took 2 bases from V and 4 from J; bases not matched to a gene: 8. Germline V CDR1 and CDR2: MNHEY, SMNVEV (reference sequence). The CDR3 loop reads CASSLVRDSPYEQYF. CDR3 DNA: TGTGCCAGCAGTTTAGTTAGGGACAGTCCGTACGAGCAGTACTTC.

Regarding this clone: One end of the junction varies from germline; a read error may be responsible. The chain links TRBV7-7 to TRBJ2-2; 10 nucleotides match TRBD1. This CDR3 spans 15 amino acids. CDR1 and CDR2 (germline): SSHAT, FNYEAQ (reference sequence). This CDR3 is CASSTGTGATGELFF. CDR3 bases: TGTGCTAGCAGCACCGGGACAGGGGCCACCGGGGAGCTGTTTTTT.

The gene calls are TRBV4-2 and TRBJ1-2; 8 bases line up with TRBD1. The germline CDR1 and CDR2 sequences are LGHNA and YNFKEQ. The trim removed 5 bases at V and 5 bases at J, leaving 7 bases unmatched. The CDR3 extends over 14 amino acids. CDR3 amino acids: CASSSRGTGYGYTF. As DNA, the CDR3 is TGTGCCAGCAGCTCGAGGGGGACAGGATATGGCTACACCTTC.

The V gene is TRBV6-5, the J gene TRBJ2-3, with D perhaps being TRBD1 or TRBD2 (6 bases each). CDR3 length equals 15 residues. Trimming took off 2 bases at V and 5 bases at J, with 14 bases between the two ends. Looked up from germline, CDR1 is MNHEY and CDR2 is SVGAGI. CDR3 sequence: CASSYRGELRDTQYF. The CDR3 bases are TGTGCCAGCAGTTACAGGGGGGAGCTTAGAGATACGCAGTATTTT.

The chain links TRBV7-2 to TRBJ1-1; D is uncertain. The CDR3 contains 12 residues. In germline, CDR1 is SGHTA, CDR2 FQGNSA. Trimming took off 3 bases at V and 3 bases at J, with 5 bases between the two ends. The CDR3 region is CASSFSHTEAFF. The DNA for the CDR3 is TGTGCCAGCAGCTTTTCTCACACTGAAGCTTTCTTT.

A note on this clone: The sample has other DNA sequences that encode this CDR3 too. The V call is TRBV19, the J call TRBJ2-3; D is uncertain. Germline loops: CDR1 LNHDA, CDR2 SQIVND (reference sequence). The CDR3 has 13 amino acids. V shed 5 bases and J shed 2 bases, with 8 bases lying between them. CDR3 sequence: CASSSLSTDTQYF. The CDR3 coding sequence is TGTGCCAGTAGTTCCCTTTCCACAGATACGCAGTATTTT.

The V call is TRBV6-6, the J call TRBJ2-1, with unresolved D. Germline V gene sequence: CDR1 MNHNY, CDR2 SVGAGI (reference sequence). The CDR3 totals 12 residues. V lost 6 bases and J lost 5, with 8 bases in between. DNA for the CDR3: TGTGCCAGCAGCCTTTCTCACAATGAGCAGTTCTTC. It translates to CASSLSHNEQFF.

The chain is built from TRBV19 and TRBJ1-5, with D possibly matching TRBD1 (5 bases). Trimming took off 1 base at V and 7 bases at J, with 14 bases between the two ends. The CDR3 has 15 amino acids. Germline V gene lookup returns CDR1 LNHDA and CDR2 SQIVND (reference sequence). As DNA, the CDR3 is TGTGCCAGTAGTATAGTTCGGGGGACTAACCAGCCCCAGCATTTT. Its translation: CASSIVRGTNQPQHF.

The V call is TRBV9, the J call TRBJ2-1; 8 positions agree with TRBD2. Unmatched junction bases numbered 5, after V lost 0 bases and J lost 9 bases. Germline V gene lookup returns CDR1 SGDLS and CDR2 YYNGEE. The CDR3 spans 14 residues. CDR3 in DNA: TGTGCCAGCAGCGTAGACGGGGGGGCCGGTGAGCAGTTCTTC. Protein: CASSVDGGAGEQFF.

A few counts support this clone. The rearrangement joins TRBV7-9 to TRBJ2-7, with 7 bases fitting TRBD1. The CDR3 length is 14 residues. With V trimmed by 5 bases and J by 0 bases, 4 bases remained unmatched. Germline V gives CDR1 SEHNR, CDR2 FQNEAQ (reference sequence). The CDR3 region is CASSAWDSSYEQYF. In nucleotides, the CDR3 is TGTGCCAGCAGCGCTTGGGACAGCTCCTACGAGCAGTACTTC.